Given below is one TCR beta chain in context. Its antigen is as yet unknown. CDR1 is SGHRS and CDR2 is YFSETQ in the germline V gene. CDR3 size: 13 residues. V shed 8 bases, J shed 8 bases, and the junction held 9 bases outside the gene matches. Profiling relied on immunoSEQ multiplex PCR, and the TCRdb table lists in-frame clones only, not all of them. The sample yields about 90,000 clones, about 88% seen once. These data originate in a study of graft-versus-host responses after intestinal transplantation. Study context: Transplant recipients had multivisceral, liver-intestinal, or isolated intestinal grafts.

The sample here was unstimulated CD4+ T cells sorted from spleen or lymph node cells, taken before transplant. This TCR derives from a human donor who was the organ donor for an intestinal transplant. The chain is built from TRBV5-1 and TRBJ1-2, with TRBD1 identical over 10 bases. The CDR3 loop reads CARETGGVSGYTF. The CDR3 coding sequence is TGCGCCAGGGAGACAGGGGGCGTTAGCGGCTACACCTTC.